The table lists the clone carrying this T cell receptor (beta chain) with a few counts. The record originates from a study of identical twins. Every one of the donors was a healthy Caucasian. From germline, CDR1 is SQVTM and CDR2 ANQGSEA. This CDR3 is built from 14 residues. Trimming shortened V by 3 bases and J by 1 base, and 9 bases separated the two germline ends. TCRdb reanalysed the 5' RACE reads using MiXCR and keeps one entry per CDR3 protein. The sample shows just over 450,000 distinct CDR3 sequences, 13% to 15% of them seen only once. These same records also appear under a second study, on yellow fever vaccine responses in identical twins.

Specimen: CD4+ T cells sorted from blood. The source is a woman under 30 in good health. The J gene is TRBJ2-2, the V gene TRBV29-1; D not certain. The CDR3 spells CSVEAGKNTGELFF. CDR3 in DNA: TGCAGCGTTGAGGCAGGAAAGAACACCGGGGAGCTGTTTTTT.